This T cell receptor (beta chain) was documented in a study of blood T cell repertoires in COVID-19. Background on the study: Specimens from acute and convalescent COVID-19 originated in the United States, Italy and Spain. T cells, B-cell-depleted T cells, or PBMCs provided the cDNA or gDNA that served as material.

Germline lookup yields CDR1 ENHRY and CDR2 SYGVKD. The V end was cut by 0 bases, the J end by 6 bases, with 14 bases between. The CDR3 has 15 residues. Original processing notes: Nucleated cell counts were estimated from reference gene primer amplification. TCRdb keeps only in-frame clones here, not all; method: immunoSEQ multiplex PCR. V, J and clone size were drawn from that table, and D and trimming were deduced from the DNA. The sample has about 150,000 clones, approximately 80% seen once; the top ten hold roughly 3%. V gene TRBV10-3 combines with J gene TRBJ1-2; D remains ambiguous. The sequencing sample was made of peripheral blood. This sequence was found in a woman older than 75 with acute or convalescent COVID-19. CDR3 residues: CAISESRGMRHGYTF. The CDR3 coding sequence is TGTGCCATCAGTGAGTCGCGGGGAATGAGGCATGGCTACACCTTC.